These 32 T cell receptor beta chains were all obtained from the same sample, sequenced in a study of post-analysis software for immune sequencing data. These TCRs are of unknown antigen specificity. Unique molecular identifiers were present in the TCR beta cDNA libraries. TCRdb passed the PCR reads through MiXCR, listing each CDR3 protein once. The sample includes 650,000 to 850,000 distinct CDR3 sequences, roughly 50% of them seen just once. Study findings and constraints: TRBV segments more frequent in patients than in controls numbered several and included TRBV5-6, TRBV5-1 and TRBV20-1.

The sample taken for sequencing was blood. The receptors were sampled from a girl between 5 and 17 years old with multiple sclerosis.

The rearrangement joins TRBV24-1 to TRBJ1-2, with 7 bases aligning to TRBD1. Per the germline V gene, CDR1 is KGHDR and CDR2 is SFDVKD. V lost 3 bases and J lost 5; bases outside the gene matches: 8. The CDR3 loop spans 15 amino acids. The CDR3 loop is CATSDAGQVPYGYTF. For the CDR3, the DNA is TGTGCCACCAGTGATGCCGGACAGGTACCATATGGCTACACCTTC.

The genes are TRBV7-7 and TRBJ1-2; TRBD1 is a possible D gene (5 bases). Looked up from germline, CDR1 is SSHAT and CDR2 is FNYEAQ (reference sequence). The CDR3 spans 13 residues. CDR3 bases: TGTGCTACCCCACCAGGGCATGCGTGGGGCTACACCTTC. This translates into CATPPGHAWGYTF.

This clonotype was picked up a small number of times. The chain employs TRBV6-6 and TRBJ1-2, with 10 bases identical to TRBD1. V shed 6 bases and J 2 bases; nucleotides not matched to a gene: 9. Looked up from germline, CDR1 is MNHNY and CDR2 is SVGAGI (reference sequence). CDR3 length: 16 residues. CDR3 sequence: CASRETPGQGNYGYTF. CDR3 nucleotides: TGTGCCAGCAGGGAAACCCCGGGACAGGGGAACTATGGCTACACCTTC.

The sample holds a few counts of this clonotype. The chain recombines TRBV20-1 with TRBJ2-7; TRBD2 matches 10 bases. Looked up from germline, CDR1 is DFQATT and CDR2 is SNEGSKA (reference sequence). Losses at the gene ends were 0 bases for V and 7 bases for J; bases not matched to a gene: 18. The CDR3 spans 18 residues. The CDR3 coding sequence is TGCAGTGCTAGAGATTTAAGAACACCGGGACTAGCGAATGAAGAGCAGTACTTC. Translation gives CSARDLRTPGLANEEQYF.

In this sample, this clonotype turned up a few times. The chain links TRBV7-2 to TRBJ2-1; D is tentatively TRBD1 or TRBD2 (5 bases each). V was pared by 8 bases and J by 7 bases, with 15 bases between. Germline values: CDR1 SGHTA, CDR2 FQGNSA. CDR3 length equals 13 residues. CDR3 residues: CASGPGTRNEQFF. For the CDR3, the DNA is TGTGCCAGCGGCCCCGGGACGCGAAATGAGCAGTTCTTC.

J is TRBJ2-7 and V is TRBV20-1, with D tentatively TRBD1 or TRBD2 (5 bases each). The CDR3 has 14 residues. V lost 3 bases and J 3 bases, leaving 15 bases between the germline ends. Germline V lookup: CDR1 DFQATT, CDR2 SNEGSKA (reference sequence). The CDR3 loop is CSASPGTRSYEQYF. Written as DNA, the CDR3 is TGCAGTGCTAGTCCCGGGACCCGCAGCTACGAGCAGTACTTC.

This clonotype showed up just a few times. The genes are TRBV5-1 and TRBJ2-1, with D maybe TRBD2 (5 bases). The CDR3 is 15 amino acids. Germline CDR1 SGHRS, CDR2 YFSETQ. V lost 3 bases and J 4 bases, leaving 14 bases between the germline ends. CDR3 coding DNA: TGCGCCAGCAGCTCGCAGGACTGGCGGTACAATGAGCAGTTCTTC. This gives the protein CASSSQDWRYNEQFF.

CDR3 bases: TGTGCCAGCAGTGTCGCTAGCGGGATGACAAAAAACATTCAGTACTTC. Protein: CASSVASGMTKNIQYF. V usage is TRBV2 and J usage is TRBJ2-4, with 9 nucleotides matching TRBD2. The germline CDR1 and CDR2 sequences are SNHLY and FYNNEI. CDR3 length equals 16 residues. The ends lost 4 bases at V and 4 bases at J; junction bases unmatched: 8.

This clonotype showed up just a few times. The V gene is TRBV20-1, the J gene TRBJ1-2, with a tentative D call TRBD1 (6 bases). The germline V gene encodes CDR1 DFQATT and CDR2 SNEGSKA (reference sequence). V was cut by 4 bases and J by 4 bases, with 13 bases left in between. The CDR3 length is 13 residues. The CDR3 protein is CSAMGGVGYGYTF. The CDR3 DNA follows: TGCAGTGCTATGGGGGGCGTCGGCTATGGCTACACCTTC.

This clonotype was seen a few times. The chain's CDR3 is CASSNQGGFGYTF. CDR3 nucleotides: TGTGCCAGCAGCAATCAGGGAGGTTTTGGCTACACCTTC. The V call is TRBV16, the J call TRBJ1-2, with D perhaps matching TRBD1 (5 bases). There are 13 residues in the CDR3. With 5 bases removed from V and 7 bases from J, the gap between germline ends came to 14 bases. Germline V CDR1 and CDR2: KGHSY, FQNENV.

The DNA for the CDR3 is TGCAGCGTTGGTGGGGGGGACGGAGAGACCCAGTACTTC. Translation: CSVGGGDGETQYF. The chain uses TRBV29-1 and TRBJ2-5; the match to TRBD2 covers 7 bases. Germline CDR1 is SQVTM and CDR2 is ANQGSEA. Trimming took 4 bases from V and 4 from J; bases not matched to a gene: 6. CDR3 size: 13 residues.

The gene calls are TRBV29-1 and TRBJ2-1; maybe TRBD1 (6 bases). With 3 bases removed from V and 9 bases from J, the gap between germline ends came to 12 bases. Germline CDR1 reads SQVTM; CDR2 reads ANQGSEA. The CDR3 runs to 12 residues. The CDR3 nucleotides read TGCAGCGTTGAGATACAAGGGGGTGAGCAGTTCTTC. Its translation: CSVEIQGGEQFF.

This sequence joins TRBV6-2 or TRBV6-3 and TRBJ2-5; 8 bases line up with TRBD2. Germline V gives CDR1 MNHEY, CDR2 SVGEGT. The CDR3 has 13 amino acids. J gave up 4 bases and V 7 bases, and 5 bases lay outside the gene matches. The CDR3 DNA follows: TGTGCCAGCAAGCCGGGAGGGAGAGAGACCCAGTACTTC. This translates into CASKPGGRETQYF.

The V and J genes are TRBV6-5 and TRBJ1-6, with TRBD1 matching 7 bases. V shed 0 bases, J shed 9 bases, and the junction held 11 bases outside the gene matches. The CDR3 has 17 amino acids. Per germline, CDR1 MNHEY and CDR2 SVGAGI. The CDR3 protein is CASSYSRGGAGSSPLHF. CDR3 DNA: TGTGCCAGCAGTTACTCGAGAGGGGGCGCAGGTTCTTCACCCCTCCACTTT.

This clonotype was seen ten or more times. The chain recombines TRBV29-1 with TRBJ2-5; 9 positions agree with TRBD1. Trimming removed 6 bases from V and 5 bases from J; junction bases left unmatched: 4. The CDR3 length is 12 residues. Germline V gene data show CDR1 as SQVTM and CDR2 as ANQGSEA. In DNA form, the CDR3 reads TGCAGCGTGATACAGGGGGCTGAGACCCAGTACTTC. Translated, it gives CSVIQGAETQYF.

CDR3 region: CSAIGNEQFF. Written as DNA, the CDR3 is TGCAGCGCCATCGGCAATGAGCAGTTCTTC. The chain uses TRBV29-1 and TRBJ2-1, with D uncertain. Germline lookup yields CDR1 SQVTM and CDR2 ANQGSEA. This CDR3 spans 10 amino acids. Trimming pared 7 bases from V and 6 bases from J, leaving 7 bases between.

This clonotype was counted only a few times. The V gene is TRBV4-3, the J gene TRBJ1-2, with D unresolved. Per germline, CDR1 LGHNA and CDR2 YSLEER. The ends were cut back, 0 bases at V and 2 bases at J, with 13 bases in the middle. CDR3 size: 16 residues. The CDR3 is CASSQDRTAANYGYTF. CDR3 DNA sequence: TGCGCCAGCAGCCAAGATCGGACGGCGGCCAACTATGGCTACACCTTC.

The chain couples TRBV7-8 to TRBJ2-7; the match to TRBD1 covers 8 bases. CDR1 and CDR2 (germline): SGHVS, FQNEAQ. Trimming took 4 bases from V and 2 from J; bases not matched to a gene: 7. CDR3 length equals 15 residues. DNA of the CDR3: TGTGCCAGCAGCTCCGGACAGGGAACGGCCTACGAGCAGTACTTC. Its translation: CASSSGQGTAYEQYF.

The rearrangement links TRBV6-6 to TRBJ2-5; perhaps TRBD2 as D (6 bases). Germline V gene sequence: CDR1 MNHNY, CDR2 SVGAGI (reference sequence). This CDR3 comprises 14 residues. V dropped 0 bases and J dropped 11 bases, with 16 bases sitting between them. This CDR3 reads CASSYSGRSGEQYF. CDR3 DNA: TGTGCCAGCAGTTACTCGGGCCGCTCGGGGGAGCAGTACTTC.

The chain couples TRBV11-2 to TRBJ2-3; 10 nucleotides line up with TRBD2. V lost 5 bases to trimming and J lost 1 base; unmatched junction nucleotides: 21. CDR1 SGHAT and CDR2 FQNNGV come from the germline V gene. CDR3 length equals 21 residues. This CDR3 is CASSPTGTGLADVFGTDTQYF. The CDR3 coding sequence is TGTGCCAGCAGCCCGACAGGGACCGGACTAGCGGATGTATTTGGCACAGATACGCAGTATTTT.

This chain links TRBV7-9 with TRBJ2-7, with 8 bases lining up with TRBD2. Per the germline V gene, CDR1 is SEHNR and CDR2 is FQNEAQ (reference sequence). The V gene end was trimmed by 4 bases and the J gene end by 7 bases; junction bases not matched to a gene: 12. This CDR3 comprises 15 residues. Here the CDR3 DNA reads TGTGCCAGCAGCTCCGTCGGGAGGGCCTCCAGGGAGCAGTACTTC. Its translation is CASSSVGRASREQYF. The variable domain in full, with the rest retrieved from reference TRBV7-9 and TRBJ2-7, is DTGVSQNPRHKITKRGQNVTFRCDPISEHNRLYWYRQTLGQGPEFLTYFQNEAQLEKSRLLSDRFSAERPKGSFSTLEIQRTEQGDSAMYLCASSSVGRASREQYFGPGTRLTVT.

The chain combines TRBV2 with TRBJ2-7; 7 bases match TRBD1. Germline V lookup: CDR1 SNHLY, CDR2 FYNNEI. V lost 2 bases to trimming and J lost 2 bases; unmatched junction nucleotides: 12. The CDR3 has 17 amino acids. In DNA, the CDR3 is TGTGCCAGCAGTGAATTATATTCGGGGCAGGGGGCCTACGAGCAGTACTTC. The encoded protein is CASSELYSGQGAYEQYF.

This clonotype was found a few times. CDR3 sequence reads: CASSQTGGETQYF. As DNA, the CDR3 is TGTGCCAGCAGCCAGACAGGAGGCGAGACCCAGTACTTC. This chain links TRBV7-2 with TRBJ2-5; D may be TRBD1 (6 bases). The length of the CDR3 is 13 residues. V was cut by 5 bases and J by 5 bases, with 12 bases left in between. Germline V gene sequence: CDR1 SGHTA, CDR2 FQGNSA.

Only a few counts were recorded for this clonotype. The J gene is TRBJ2-5, the V gene TRBV15; D gene ambiguous. CDR1 is LNHNV and CDR2 is YYDKDF in the germline V gene (reference sequence). The CDR3 runs to 14 residues. The V end was cut by 3 bases, the J end by 1 base, with 9 bases between. CDR3 DNA sequence: TGTGCCACCAGCAGTCTGCTAGGCCAAGAGACCCAGTACTTC. Translation: CATSSLLGQETQYF.

In its sample, this clonotype was seen once. This sequence joins TRBV19 and TRBJ2-1; D could derive from TRBD1 or TRBD2 (6 bases each). Germline V CDR1 and CDR2: LNHDA, SQIVND (reference sequence). V lost 7 bases and J lost 9, with 16 bases in between. CDR3 size: 13 residues. In DNA form, the CDR3 reads TGTGCCAGTACGTTTTCGGGGGCGGCTGAGCAGTTCTTC. Residues: CASTFSGAAEQFF.

The rearrangement joins TRBV6-1 to TRBJ2-1; D uncertain. CDR1 is MNHNS, CDR2 SASEGT, per germline. This CDR3 has 14 residues. Trimming cost V 1 base and J 6 bases, with 10 bases left between them. This chain's CDR3 is CASSEGGVGNEQFF. DNA for the CDR3: TGTGCCAGCAGTGAAGGAGGAGTGGGCAATGAGCAGTTCTTC.

V is TRBV6-6 and J is TRBJ2-1, with TRBD2 matching 9 bases. This CDR3 has 15 amino acids. J was trimmed by 7 bases and V by 6 bases; bases with no gene match: 10. From germline, CDR1 is MNHNY and CDR2 SVGAGI (reference sequence). This chain's CDR3 is CASSRSGSRGNEQFF. The CDR3 coding sequence is TGTGCCAGCAGCCGTAGCGGGAGTAGGGGGAATGAGCAGTTCTTC.

The chain links TRBV7-2 to TRBJ2-7; 9 bases match TRBD2. The CDR3 extends over 15 amino acids. Germline-derived CDR1 and CDR2 are SGHTA and FQGNSA. The V segment lost 5 bases and the J segment 5 bases; nucleotides outside the gene matches: 10. CDR3: CASSPLREGPNEQYF. DNA for the CDR3: TGTGCCAGCAGCCCCTTGCGGGAGGGCCCCAACGAGCAGTACTTC. Drawing the rest from reference TRBV7-2 and TRBJ2-7, the complete variable domain is GAGVSQSPSNKVTEKGKDVELRCDPISGHTALYWYRQSLGQGLEFLIYFQGNSAPDKSGLPSDRFSAERTGGSVSTLTIQRTQQEDSAVYLCASSPLREGPNEQYFGPGTRLTVT.

V usage is TRBV4-3 and J usage is TRBJ2-6; TRBD1 is a possible D gene (6 bases). Germline CDR1 LGHNA, CDR2 YSLEER. CDR3 size: 14 residues. V shed 0 bases and J shed 12 bases, with 12 bases lying between them. CDR3 bases: TGCGCCAGCAGCCAAGACAGGGGTCTGCGCGTCCTGACTTTC. This encodes CASSQDRGLRVLTF.

This clonotype has a handful of counts. The chain employs TRBV12-3 or TRBV12-4 and TRBJ2-1, with 9 bases identical to TRBD2. The CDR3 has 16 residues. The J segment lost 5 bases and the V segment lost 8 bases, leaving 13 bases of the junction unmatched. CDR3 bases: TGTGCCAGCTCCCCCCGGATAGCGGGAGCGGACAATGAGCAGTTCTTC. It specifies CASSPRIAGADNEQFF.

The chain joins TRBV29-1 to TRBJ2-7; D is unresolved. The DNA end lines up better with TRBJ2-5; the J call may be wrong. CDR3 length: 13 residues. Looked up from germline, CDR1 is SQVTM and CDR2 is ANQGSEA. Here the CDR3 DNA reads TGCAGCGTTGAAGACGCCGTCGTGGGGACCCAGTACTTC. Its protein is CSVEDAVVGTQYF.

The chain employs TRBV4-2 and TRBJ2-1; no firm D call. The CDR3 runs 14 residues. Germline V gives CDR1 LGHNA, CDR2 YNFKEQ. V was pared by 6 bases and J by 7 bases, with 16 bases between. In DNA, the CDR3 is TGTGCCAGCAGTCCAGCCCTTAGCCCTAATGAGCAGTTCTTC. It encodes CASSPALSPNEQFF.